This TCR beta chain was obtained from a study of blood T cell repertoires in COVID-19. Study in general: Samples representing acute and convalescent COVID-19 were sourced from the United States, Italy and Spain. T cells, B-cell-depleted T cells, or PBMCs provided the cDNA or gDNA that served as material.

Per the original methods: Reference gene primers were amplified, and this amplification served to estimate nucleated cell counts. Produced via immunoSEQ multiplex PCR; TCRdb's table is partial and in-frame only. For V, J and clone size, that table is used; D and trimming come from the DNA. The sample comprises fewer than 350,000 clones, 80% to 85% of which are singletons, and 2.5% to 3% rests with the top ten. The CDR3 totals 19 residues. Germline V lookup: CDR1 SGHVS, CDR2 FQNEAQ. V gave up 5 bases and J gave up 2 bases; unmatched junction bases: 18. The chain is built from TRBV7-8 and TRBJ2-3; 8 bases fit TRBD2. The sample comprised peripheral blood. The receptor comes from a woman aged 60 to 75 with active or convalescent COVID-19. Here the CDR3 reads CASSLRRIRIAGNTDTQYF. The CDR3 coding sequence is TGTGCCAGCAGCCTAAGGAGGATACGGATAGCGGGGAACACAGATACGCAGTATTTT. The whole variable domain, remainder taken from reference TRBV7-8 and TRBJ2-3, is GAGVSQSPRYKVAKRGQDVALRCDPISGHVSLFWYQQALGQGPEFLTYFQNEAQLDKSGLPSDRFFAERPEGSVSTLKIQRTQQEDSAVYLCASSLRRIRIAGNTDTQYFGPGTRLTVL.